Sequencing of this T cell receptor beta chain was carried out in a study of cytomegalovirus exposure and HLA in healthy donors. Both 60 Vbeta primers and 13 Jbeta primers went into the PCR. Measured with immunoSEQ multiplex PCR; TCRdb has only the in-frame clones, and not every one. The sample totals 200,000 to 250,000 clones. Comments on this clone: Its antigen is not known.

J was trimmed by 6 bases and V by 3 bases; bases with no gene match: 3. The CDR3 has 13 amino acids. Germline V CDR1 and CDR2: SGHNT, YYREEE (reference sequence). Overall study results and limits: Highly shared sequence variants in one cluster were likely a sequencing artifact.

Sequenced input: PBMCs. This rearrangement joins TRBV5-4 to TRBJ2-7; 10 bases align to TRBD1. This TCR derives from a woman in her thirties in good health and CMV-seropositive. CDR3 in amino acids: CASSSRDRGEQYF. DNA for the CDR3: TGTGCCAGCAGCTCCCGGGACAGGGGCGAGCAGTACTTC.